This TCR beta chain was sequenced in a study of blood T cell repertoires in COVID-19. Turning to the study itself: The United States, Italy and Spain supplied acute and convalescent COVID-19 samples. T cells, B-cell-depleted T cells, or PBMCs supplied cDNA or gDNA.

Original methodology: Researchers report that nucleated cell counts were estimated from reference gene primer amplification. Assay: immunoSEQ multiplex PCR; the TCRdb copy retains only in-frame clones and omits some. Clone size and V and J calls were adopted from that table, with D and trimming inferred from the DNA. The profile covers around 93,000 clones, with about nine tenths appearing a single time and roughly 6.3% taken by the ten largest. Seattle patients were enrolled while actively infected and followed longitudinally. Specimen: peripheral blood. The source is a man aged 18 to 29 with COVID-19, enrolled during active disease.

CDR3: CASSIAGALYNEQFF. The CDR3 nucleotides are TGTGCCAGTTCAATAGCGGGAGCGTTGTACAATGAGCAGTTCTTC. V and J are TRBV28 and TRBJ2-1, with 9 bases identical to TRBD2. Germline V gene data show CDR1 as MDHEN and CDR2 as SYDVKM. The CDR3 is 15 amino acids. V was pared by 9 bases and J by 4 bases, with 10 bases of the junction left unmatched. The full variable domain, completed using reference TRBV28 and TRBJ2-1, is DVKVTQSSRYLVKRTGEKVFLECVQDMDHENMFWYRQDPGLGLRLIYFSYDVKMKEKGDIPEGYSVSREKKERFSLILESASTNQTSMYLCASSIAGALYNEQFFGPGTRLTVL.